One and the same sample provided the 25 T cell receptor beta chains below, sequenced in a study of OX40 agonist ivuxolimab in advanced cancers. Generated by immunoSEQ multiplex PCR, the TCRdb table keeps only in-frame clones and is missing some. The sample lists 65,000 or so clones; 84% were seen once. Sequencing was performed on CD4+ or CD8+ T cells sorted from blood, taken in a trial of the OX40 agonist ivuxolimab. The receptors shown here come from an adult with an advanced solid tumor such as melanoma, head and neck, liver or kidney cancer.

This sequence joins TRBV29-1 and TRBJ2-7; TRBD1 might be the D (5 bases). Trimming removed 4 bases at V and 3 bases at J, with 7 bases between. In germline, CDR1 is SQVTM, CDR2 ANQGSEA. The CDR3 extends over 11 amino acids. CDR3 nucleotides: TGCAGCGTTGTTACAGGCTACGAGCAGTACTTC. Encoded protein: CSVVTGYEQYF.

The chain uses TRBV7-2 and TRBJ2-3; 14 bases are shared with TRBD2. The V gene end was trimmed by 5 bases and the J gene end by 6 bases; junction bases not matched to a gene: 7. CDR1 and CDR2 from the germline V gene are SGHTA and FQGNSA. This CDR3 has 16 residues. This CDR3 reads CASSAPGLAGADTQYF. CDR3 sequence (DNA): TGTGCCAGCAGCGCACCGGGACTAGCGGGGGCCGATACGCAGTATTTT.

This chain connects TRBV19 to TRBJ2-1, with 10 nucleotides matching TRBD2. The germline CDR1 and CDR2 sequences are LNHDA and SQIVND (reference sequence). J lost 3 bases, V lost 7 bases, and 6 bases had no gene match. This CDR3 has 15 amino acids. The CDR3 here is CASTRLAGDYNEQFF. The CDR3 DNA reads TGTGCCAGTACAAGGCTAGCGGGAGACTACAATGAGCAGTTCTTC. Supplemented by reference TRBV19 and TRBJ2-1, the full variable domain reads DGGITQSPKYLFRKEGQNVTLSCEQNLNHDAMYWYRQDPGQGLRLIYYSQIVNDFQKGDIAEGYSVSREKKESFPLTVTSAQKNPTAFYLCASTRLAGDYNEQFFGPGTRLTVL.

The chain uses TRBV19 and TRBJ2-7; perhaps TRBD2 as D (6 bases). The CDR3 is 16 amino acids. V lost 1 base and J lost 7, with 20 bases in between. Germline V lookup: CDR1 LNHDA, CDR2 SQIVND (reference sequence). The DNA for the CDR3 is TGTGCCAGTAGTATAGGGAACCCGGGACTGGCGGGAGAGCAGTACTTC. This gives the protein CASSIGNPGLAGEQYF.

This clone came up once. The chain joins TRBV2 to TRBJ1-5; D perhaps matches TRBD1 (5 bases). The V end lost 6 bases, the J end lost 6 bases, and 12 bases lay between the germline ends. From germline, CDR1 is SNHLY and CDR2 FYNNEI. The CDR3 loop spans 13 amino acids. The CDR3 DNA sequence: TGTGCCAGCAGGGGACGGGAGGGTCAGCCCCAGCATTTT. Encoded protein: CASRGREGQPQHF.

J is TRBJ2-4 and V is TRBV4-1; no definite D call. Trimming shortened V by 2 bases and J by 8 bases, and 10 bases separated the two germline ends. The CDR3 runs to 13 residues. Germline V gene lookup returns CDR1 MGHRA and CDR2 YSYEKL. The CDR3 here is CASSQPGTDIQYF. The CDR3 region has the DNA TGCGCCAGCAGCCAACCGGGTACTGACATTCAGTACTTC.

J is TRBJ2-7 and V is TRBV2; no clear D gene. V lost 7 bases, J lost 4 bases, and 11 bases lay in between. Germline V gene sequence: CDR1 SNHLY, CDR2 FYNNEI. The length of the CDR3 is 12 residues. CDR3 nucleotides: TGTGCCAGCACGCAGTACTCGTACGAGCAGTACTTC. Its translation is CASTQYSYEQYF.

CDR3: CAWRDRETGYTF. CDR3 DNA sequence: TGTGCCTGGCGGGACAGAGAGACTGGCTACACCTTC. The chain couples TRBV30 to TRBJ1-2; 7 nucleotides line up with TRBD1. V gave up 5 bases and J gave up 7 bases; unmatched junction bases: 7. CDR1 and CDR2 from the germline V gene are GTSNPN and SVGIG (reference sequence). The CDR3 covers 12 residues.

The CDR3 DNA follows: TGCGCCAGCAAGAGGCAGGGGAAGCGCTCCTACGAGCAGTACTTC. Translating gives CASKRQGKRSYEQYF. The chain carries TRBV10-1 and TRBJ2-7, with TRBD1 as a possible D gene (6 bases). CDR3 length equals 15 residues. The ends were cut back, 7 bases at V and 0 bases at J, with 16 bases in the middle. Germline CDR1 and CDR2: WNHNN and SYGVQD (reference sequence).

The CDR3 loop is CASSLVYGFGSGTGELFF. The DNA of the CDR3 is TGTGCCAGCAGCTTGGTATACGGGTTCGGGTCGGGCACCGGGGAGCTGTTTTTT. The gene calls are TRBV5-6 and TRBJ2-2, with no clear D. The CDR3 runs to 18 residues. V lost 0 bases and J 4 bases, leaving 19 bases between the germline ends. Per germline, CDR1 SGHDT and CDR2 YYEEEE.

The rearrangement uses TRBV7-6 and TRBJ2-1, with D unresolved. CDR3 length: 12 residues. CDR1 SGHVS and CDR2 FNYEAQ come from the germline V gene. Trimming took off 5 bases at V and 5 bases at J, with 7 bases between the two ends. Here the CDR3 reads CASSLRNNEQFF. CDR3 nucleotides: TGTGCCAGCAGCCTCAGAAACAATGAGCAGTTCTTC.

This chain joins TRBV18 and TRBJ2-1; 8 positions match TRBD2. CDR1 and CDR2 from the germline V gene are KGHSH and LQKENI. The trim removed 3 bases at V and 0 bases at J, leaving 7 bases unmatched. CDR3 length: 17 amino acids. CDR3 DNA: TGTGCCAGCTCACCTCCGACTAGCGTAAGCTCCTACAATGAGCAGTTCTTC. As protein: CASSPPTSVSSYNEQFF. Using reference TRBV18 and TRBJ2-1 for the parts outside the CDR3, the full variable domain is NAGVMQNPRHLVRRRGQEARLRCSPMKGHSHVYWYRQLPEEGLKFMVYLQKENIIDESGMPKERFSAEFPKEGPSILRIQQVVRGDSAAYFCASSPPTSVSSYNEQFFGPGTRLTVL.

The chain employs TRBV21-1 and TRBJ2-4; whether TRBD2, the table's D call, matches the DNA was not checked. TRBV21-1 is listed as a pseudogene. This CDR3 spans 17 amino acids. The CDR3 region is CASSKASGDGAKNIQYF. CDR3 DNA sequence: TGTGCCAGCAGCAAAGCGTCGGGGGATGGAGCCAAAAACATTCAGTACTTC.

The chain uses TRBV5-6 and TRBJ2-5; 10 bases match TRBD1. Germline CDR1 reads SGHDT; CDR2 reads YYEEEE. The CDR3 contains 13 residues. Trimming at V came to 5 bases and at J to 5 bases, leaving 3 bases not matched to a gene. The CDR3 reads CASSRGQGETQYF. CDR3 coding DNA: TGTGCCAGCAGTCGGGGACAGGGGGAGACCCAGTACTTC.

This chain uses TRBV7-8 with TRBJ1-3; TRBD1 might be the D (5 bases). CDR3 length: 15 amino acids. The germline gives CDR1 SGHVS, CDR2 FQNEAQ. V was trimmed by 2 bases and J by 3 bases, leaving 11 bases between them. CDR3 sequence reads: CASSLIGADGNTIYF. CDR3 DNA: TGTGCCAGCAGCTTAATAGGGGCTGATGGAAACACCATATATTTT.

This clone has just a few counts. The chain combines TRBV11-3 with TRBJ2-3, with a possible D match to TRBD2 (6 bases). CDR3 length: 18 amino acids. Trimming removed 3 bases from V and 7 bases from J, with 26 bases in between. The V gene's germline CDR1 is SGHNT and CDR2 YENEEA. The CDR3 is CASSLGWAPGGDFNTQYF. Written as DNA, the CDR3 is TGTGCCAGCAGCTTGGGGTGGGCCCCCGGAGGGGACTTTAATACGCAGTATTTT.

The CDR3 region is CASSFSWEAGDNEQFF. CDR3 DNA: TGTGCCAGCAGCTTCTCGTGGGAGGCGGGGGACAATGAGCAGTTCTTC. This rearrangement joins TRBV7-8 to TRBJ2-1; 7 bases agree with TRBD2. Germline CDR1 and CDR2: SGHVS and FQNEAQ. The CDR3 is made up of 16 amino acids. J lost 5 bases, V lost 3 bases, and 10 bases had no gene match. Variable domain in full (rest from reference TRBV7-8 and TRBJ2-1): GAGVSQSPRYKVAKRGQDVALRCDPISGHVSLFWYQQALGQGPEFLTYFQNEAQLDKSGLPSDRFFAERPEGSVSTLKIQRTQQEDSAVYLCASSFSWEAGDNEQFFGPGTRLTVL.

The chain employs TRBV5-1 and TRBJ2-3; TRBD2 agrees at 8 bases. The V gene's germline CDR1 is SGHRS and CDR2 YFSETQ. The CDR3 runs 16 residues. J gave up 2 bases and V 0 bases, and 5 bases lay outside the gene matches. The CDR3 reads CASSLVAGGPTDTQYF. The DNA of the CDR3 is TGCGCCAGCAGCTTGGTTGCGGGAGGCCCCACAGATACGCAGTATTTT.

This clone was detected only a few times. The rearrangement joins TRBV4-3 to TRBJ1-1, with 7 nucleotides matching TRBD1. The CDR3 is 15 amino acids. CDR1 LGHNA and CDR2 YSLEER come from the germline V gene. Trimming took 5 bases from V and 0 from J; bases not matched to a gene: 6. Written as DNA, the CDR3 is TGCGCCAGCAGCGAGGGACAGTACATGAACACTGAAGCTTTCTTT. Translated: CASSEGQYMNTEAFF.

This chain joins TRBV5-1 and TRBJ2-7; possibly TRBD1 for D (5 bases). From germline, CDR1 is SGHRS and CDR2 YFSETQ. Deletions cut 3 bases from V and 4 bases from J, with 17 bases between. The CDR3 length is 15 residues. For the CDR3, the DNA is TGCGCCAGCAGCTCCTCAGGGCAGGGAAGGTACGAGCAGTACTTC. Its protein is CASSSSGQGRYEQYF.

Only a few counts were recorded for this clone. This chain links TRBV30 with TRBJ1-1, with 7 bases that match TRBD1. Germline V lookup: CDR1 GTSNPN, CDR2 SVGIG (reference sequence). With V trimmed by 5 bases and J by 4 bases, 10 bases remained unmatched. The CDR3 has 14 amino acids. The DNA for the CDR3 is TGTGCCTGGGGGCCGACAGGGCTGATCACTGAAGCTTTCTTT. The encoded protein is CAWGPTGLITEAFF.

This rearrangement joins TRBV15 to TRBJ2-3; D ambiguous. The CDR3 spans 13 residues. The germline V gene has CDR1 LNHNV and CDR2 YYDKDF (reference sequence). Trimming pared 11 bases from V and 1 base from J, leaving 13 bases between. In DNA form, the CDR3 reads TGTGCCGCGACCCCACCGGGCACAGATACGCAGTATTTT. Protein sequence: CAATPPGTDTQYF.

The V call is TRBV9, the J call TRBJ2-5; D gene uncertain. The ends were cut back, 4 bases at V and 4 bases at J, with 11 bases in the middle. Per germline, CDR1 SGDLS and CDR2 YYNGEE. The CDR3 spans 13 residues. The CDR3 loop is CASSPPTLETQYF. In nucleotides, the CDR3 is TGTGCCAGCAGCCCCCCGACCTTAGAGACCCAGTACTTC.

The chain's CDR3 is CASSRRGRETQYF. CDR3 DNA: TGTGCCAGCAGCCGGCGGGGTAGAGAGACCCAGTACTTC. The chain employs TRBV5-8 and TRBJ2-5; a weak D match, TRBD2 (6 bases). Germline V gene sequence: CDR1 SGHTS, CDR2 YDEGEE. V lost 4 bases, J lost 4 bases, and 11 bases lay in between. The CDR3 is made up of 13 amino acids.

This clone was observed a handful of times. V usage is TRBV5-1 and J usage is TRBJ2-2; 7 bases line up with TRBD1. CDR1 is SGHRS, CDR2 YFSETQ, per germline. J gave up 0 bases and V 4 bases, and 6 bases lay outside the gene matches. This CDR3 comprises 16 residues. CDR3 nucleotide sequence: TGCGCCAGCAGCACAAGCAGGGGGACGAACACCGGGGAGCTGTTTTTT. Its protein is CASSTSRGTNTGELFF.